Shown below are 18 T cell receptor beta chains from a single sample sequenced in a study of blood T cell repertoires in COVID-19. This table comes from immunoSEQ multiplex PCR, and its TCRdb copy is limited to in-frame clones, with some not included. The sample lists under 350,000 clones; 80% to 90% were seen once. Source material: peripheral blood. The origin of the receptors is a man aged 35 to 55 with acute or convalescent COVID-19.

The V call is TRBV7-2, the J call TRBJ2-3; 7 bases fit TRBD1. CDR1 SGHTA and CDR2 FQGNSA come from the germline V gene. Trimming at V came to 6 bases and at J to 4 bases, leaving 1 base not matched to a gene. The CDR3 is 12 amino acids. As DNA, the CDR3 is TGTGCCAGCAGTACAGGGGCAGATACGCAGTATTTT. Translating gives CASSTGADTQYF.

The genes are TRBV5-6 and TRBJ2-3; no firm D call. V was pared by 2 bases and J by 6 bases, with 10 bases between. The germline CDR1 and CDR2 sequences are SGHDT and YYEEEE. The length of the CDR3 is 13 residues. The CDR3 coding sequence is TGTGCCAGCAGCTTCTGGGCCGAGGATACGCAGTATTTT. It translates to CASSFWAEDTQYF.

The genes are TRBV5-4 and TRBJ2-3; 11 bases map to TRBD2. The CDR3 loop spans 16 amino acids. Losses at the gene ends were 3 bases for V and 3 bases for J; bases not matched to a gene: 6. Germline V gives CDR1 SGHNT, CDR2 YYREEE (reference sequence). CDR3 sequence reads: CASSWIAGGRTDTQYF. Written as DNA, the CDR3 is TGTGCCAGCAGCTGGATAGCGGGGGGGCGGACAGATACGCAGTATTTT.

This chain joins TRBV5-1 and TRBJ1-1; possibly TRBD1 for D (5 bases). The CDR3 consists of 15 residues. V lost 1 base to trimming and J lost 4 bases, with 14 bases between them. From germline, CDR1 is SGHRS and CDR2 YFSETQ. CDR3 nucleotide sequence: TGCGCCAGCAGCTTGTCCGAGGGGAGGGGCACTGAAGCTTTCTTT. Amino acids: CASSLSEGRGTEAFF.

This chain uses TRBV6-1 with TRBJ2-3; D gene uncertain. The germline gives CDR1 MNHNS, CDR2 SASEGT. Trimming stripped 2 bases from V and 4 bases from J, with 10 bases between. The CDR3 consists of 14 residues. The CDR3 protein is CASSERGAPDTQYF. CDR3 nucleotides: TGTGCCAGCAGTGAAAGAGGCGCGCCAGATACGCAGTATTTT.

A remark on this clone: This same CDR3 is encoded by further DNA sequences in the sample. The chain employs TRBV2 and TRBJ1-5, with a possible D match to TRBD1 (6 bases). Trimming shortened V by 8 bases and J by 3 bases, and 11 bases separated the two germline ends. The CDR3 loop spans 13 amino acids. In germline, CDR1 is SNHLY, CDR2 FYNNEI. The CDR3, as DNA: TGTGCCAGCGGCCGGGACAACAATCAGCCCCAGCATTTT. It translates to CASGRDNNQPQHF. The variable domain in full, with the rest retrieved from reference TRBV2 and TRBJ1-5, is EPEVTQTPSHQVTQMGQEVILRCVPISNHLYFYWYRQILGQKVEFLVSFYNNEISEKSEIFDDQFSVERPDGSNFTLKIRSTKLEDSAMYFCASGRDNNQPQHFGDGTRLSIL.

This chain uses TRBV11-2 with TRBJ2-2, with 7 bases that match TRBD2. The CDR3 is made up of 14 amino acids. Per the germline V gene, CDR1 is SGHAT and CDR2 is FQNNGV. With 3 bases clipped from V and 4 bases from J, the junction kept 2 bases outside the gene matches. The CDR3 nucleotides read TGTGCCAGCAGCTTGGGGGGGAGCACCGGGGAGCTGTTTTTT. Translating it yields CASSLGGSTGELFF.

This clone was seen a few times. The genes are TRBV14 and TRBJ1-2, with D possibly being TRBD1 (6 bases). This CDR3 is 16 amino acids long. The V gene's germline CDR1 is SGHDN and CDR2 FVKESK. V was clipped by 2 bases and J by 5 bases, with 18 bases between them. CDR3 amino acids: CASSQSVDRRIYGYTF. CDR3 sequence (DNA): TGTGCCAGCAGCCAATCCGTCGACAGGAGGATTTATGGCTACACCTTC.

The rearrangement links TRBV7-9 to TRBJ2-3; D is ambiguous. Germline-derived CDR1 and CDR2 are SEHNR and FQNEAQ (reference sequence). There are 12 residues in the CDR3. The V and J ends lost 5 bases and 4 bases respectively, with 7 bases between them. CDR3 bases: TGTGCCAGCAGCCCCTCCTCAGATACGCAGTATTTT. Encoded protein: CASSPSSDTQYF.

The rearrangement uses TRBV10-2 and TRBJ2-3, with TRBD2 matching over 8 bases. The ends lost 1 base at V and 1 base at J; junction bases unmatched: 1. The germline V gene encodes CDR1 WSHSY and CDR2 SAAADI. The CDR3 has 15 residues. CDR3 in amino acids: CASSEYGGGTDTQYF. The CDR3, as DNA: TGCGCCAGCAGTGAGTACGGGGGGGGCACAGATACGCAGTATTTT.

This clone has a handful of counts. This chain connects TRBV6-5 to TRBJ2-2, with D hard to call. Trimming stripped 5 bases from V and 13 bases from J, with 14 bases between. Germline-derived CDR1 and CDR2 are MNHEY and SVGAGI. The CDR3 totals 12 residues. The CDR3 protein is CASSTLGHGLFF. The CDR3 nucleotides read TGTGCCAGCAGTACCCTAGGCCACGGGCTGTTTTTT.

CDR3 nucleotides: TGCGCCAGCAGCTTGGCCGGGGACAGGGGGTACGAGCAGTACTTC. This translates into CASSLAGDRGYEQYF. V usage is TRBV5-1 and J usage is TRBJ2-7; 11 positions match TRBD1. Unmatched junction bases numbered 3, after V lost 0 bases and J lost 4 bases. This CDR3 comprises 15 residues. Germline V lookup: CDR1 SGHRS, CDR2 YFSETQ.

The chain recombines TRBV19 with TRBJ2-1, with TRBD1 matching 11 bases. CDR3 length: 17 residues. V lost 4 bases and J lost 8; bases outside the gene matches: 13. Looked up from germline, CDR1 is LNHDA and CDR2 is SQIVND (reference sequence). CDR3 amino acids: CASSKWGGQGATDEQFF. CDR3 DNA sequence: TGTGCCAGTAGTAAGTGGGGCGGACAGGGGGCGACCGATGAGCAGTTCTTC.

The CDR3 sequence: CASSGQQGAYQETQYF. The CDR3, as DNA: TGTGCCAGCAGCGGCCAACAGGGGGCTTACCAAGAGACCCAGTACTTC. The chain couples TRBV5-5 to TRBJ2-5, with 9 bases identical to TRBD1. With V trimmed by 4 bases and J by 0 bases, 7 bases remained unmatched. CDR3 length: 16 amino acids. The germline V gene encodes CDR1 SGHKS and CDR2 YYEKEE (reference sequence).

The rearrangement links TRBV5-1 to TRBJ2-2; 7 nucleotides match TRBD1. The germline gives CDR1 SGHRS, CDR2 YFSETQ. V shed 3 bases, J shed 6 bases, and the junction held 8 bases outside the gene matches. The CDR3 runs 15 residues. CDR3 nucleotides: TGCGCCAGCAGCTACCAGACAGGGAGTGCCGGGGAGCTGTTTTTT. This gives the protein CASSYQTGSAGELFF.

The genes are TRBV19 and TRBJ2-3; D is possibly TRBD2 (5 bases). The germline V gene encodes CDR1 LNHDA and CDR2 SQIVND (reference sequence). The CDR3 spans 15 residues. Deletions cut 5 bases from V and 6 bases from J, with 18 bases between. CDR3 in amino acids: CASSLGLNYQDTQYF. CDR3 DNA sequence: TGTGCCAGTAGTCTAGGACTCAACTATCAGGATACGCAGTATTTT.

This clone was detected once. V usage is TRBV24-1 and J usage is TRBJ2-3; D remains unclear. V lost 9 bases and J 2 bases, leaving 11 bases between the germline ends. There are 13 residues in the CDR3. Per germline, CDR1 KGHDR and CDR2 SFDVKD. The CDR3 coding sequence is TGTGCCACCTATGGGCCCCTCACAGATACGCAGTATTTT. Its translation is CATYGPLTDTQYF.

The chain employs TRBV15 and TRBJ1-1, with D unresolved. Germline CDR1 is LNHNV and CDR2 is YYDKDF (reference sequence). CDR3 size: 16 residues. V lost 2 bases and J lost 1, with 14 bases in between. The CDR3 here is CATSRPPLGANTEAFF. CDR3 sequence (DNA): TGTGCCACCAGCAGACCCCCACTAGGTGCGAACACTGAAGCTTTCTTT.